The T cell receptor beta chain described here comes from a study of patients and donors after allogeneic stem cell transplantation. This CDR3 is 15 amino acids long. Germline CDR1 reads DFQATT; CDR2 reads SNEGSKA (reference sequence). V was cut by 0 bases and J by 5 bases, with 17 bases left in between. TCRdb recomputed calls from the RT-PCR reads with MiXCR, one row per CDR3 protein. The profile shows about 76,000 distinct CDR3 sequences, around 27% of them singletons. The rearrangement uses TRBV20-1 and TRBJ2-7, with a weak D call TRBD2 (6 bases). The origin of this receptor is a human donor who was either an allogeneic HSCT recipient or a stem cell or donor lymphocyte infusion donor (not recorded which). It is not recorded whose cells these are; they may come from a transplant donor. The sample consisted of blood, either unsorted or a sorted T cell fraction (not recorded which). The CDR3, as DNA: TGCAGTGCTAGAGAACTAGAACGGGAGCAGAACGAGCAGTACTTC. It specifies CSARELEREQNEQYF.